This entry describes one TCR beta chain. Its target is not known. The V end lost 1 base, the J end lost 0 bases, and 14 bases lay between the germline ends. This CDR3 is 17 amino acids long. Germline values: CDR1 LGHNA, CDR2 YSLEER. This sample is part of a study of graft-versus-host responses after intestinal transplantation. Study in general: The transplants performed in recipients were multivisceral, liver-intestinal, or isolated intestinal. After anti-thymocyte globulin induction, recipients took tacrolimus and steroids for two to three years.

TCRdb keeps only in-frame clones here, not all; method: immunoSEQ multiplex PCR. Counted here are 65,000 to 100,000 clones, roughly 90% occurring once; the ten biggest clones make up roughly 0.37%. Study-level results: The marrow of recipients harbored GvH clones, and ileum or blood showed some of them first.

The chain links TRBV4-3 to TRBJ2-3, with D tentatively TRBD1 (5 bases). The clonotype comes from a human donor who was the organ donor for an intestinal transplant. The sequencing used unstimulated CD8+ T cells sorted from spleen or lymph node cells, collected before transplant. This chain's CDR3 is CASSQVSPGYSTDTQYF. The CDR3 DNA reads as TGCGCCAGCAGCCAAGTGTCCCCAGGGTACAGCACAGATACGCAGTATTTT.